These T cell receptor beta chains were read from a single sample in a study of cytotoxic CD8 clonotypes in ibrutinib-treated CLL. Assay: immunoSEQ multiplex PCR; the TCRdb copy retains only in-frame clones and omits some. The repertoire holds approximately 210,000 clones, with around three quarters as singletons. Here the sequenced sample was PBMCs, taken after 24 months of ibrutinib treatment. The receptors come from a human donor with chronic lymphocytic leukemia. The CDR3 runs from the conserved cysteine through the conserved F or W. Each record gives: V gene, J gene, CDR3 length, clone size, D gene, CDR3 DNA, CDR3 protein. D genes are given only for firm matches. The size field is filled for only some rows; it gives once, few, many or a size class.

>TRBV18|TRBJ1-1|13|NA|NA
TGTGCCAGCTCACCTATGGGGAACACTGAAGCTTTCTTT
CASSPMGNTEAFF
>TRBV4-2|TRBJ1-5|14|few|NA
TGTGCCAGCAGCCAAGCGATGGGGGGACGGCCCCAGCATTTT
CASSQAMGGRPQHF
>TRBV9|TRBJ2-5|15|NA|NA
TGTGCCAGCAGCGTAGGACCAGGGGGAGGTGAGACCCAGTACTTC
CASSVGPGGGETQYF
>TRBV6-5|TRBJ2-1|12|NA|NA
TGTGCCAGCAGTTACATTCTGGGACCGCAGTTCTTC
CASSYILGPQFF
>TRBV6-5|TRBJ1-1|11|few|TRBD1
TGTGCCAGCAGTTACCAGGGGGGAGCTTTCTTT
CASSYQGGAFF
>TRBV18|TRBJ2-1|20|NA|TRBD2
TGTGCCAGCTCACCCCTACCGCTCGGACTAGCGGGAGTGAAGGGCGATGAGCAGTTCTTC
CASSPLPLGLAGVKGDEQFF
>TRBV7-9|TRBJ2-3|15|few|NA
TGTGCCAGCAGCTTAGCTGACTACTTCACAGATACGCAGTATTTT
CASSLADYFTDTQYF
>TRBV18|TRBJ2-7|16|NA|NA
TGTGCCAGCTCACCACTGGCCCCCGGTTTTGCCTACGAGCAGTACTTC
CASSPLAPGFAYEQYF
>TRBV5-4|TRBJ2-7|14|NA|TRBD2
TGTGCCAGCAGCTTAGGACTAGCGAGCTACGAGCAGTACTTC
CASSLGLASYEQYF
>TRBV5-8|TRBJ1-4|19|NA|NA
TGTGCCAGCAGCTTGAGGGGAGCCGTATTCTTCTCAACTAATGAAAAACTGTTTTTT
CASSLRGAVFFSTNEKLFF
>TRBV7-6|TRBJ2-7|16|NA|TRBD2
TGTGCCAGCAGCTCCTTTGCGATACTAGCGGGAGGCGAGCAGTACTTC
CASSSFAILAGGEQYF
>TRBV19|TRBJ2-2|15|NA|NA
TGTGCCAGTAGTATTGTTGAGGCGCCGAGGGGGGAGCTGTTTTTT
CASSIVEAPRGELFF
>TRBV5-1|TRBJ2-5|14|NA|NA
TGCGCCAGCAGCCTGACCCAGGGTCCGGAGACCCAGTACTTC
CASSLTQGPETQYF
>TRBV5-6|TRBJ2-5|14|NA|NA
TGTGCCAGCACCCTGGGCTTGGTCCAAGAGACCCAGTACTTC
CASTLGLVQETQYF
>TRBV21-1|TRBJ2-7|15|NA|NA
TGTGCCAGTAGAAAGGGGGTAGGAAAAGCGTACGAGCAGTACTTC
CASRKGVGKAYEQYF
>TRBV10-3|TRBJ2-7|13|NA|NA
TGTGCCATCACCCCAGGCGGAAGTCCCGAGCAGTACTTC
CAITPGGSPEQYF
>TRBV4-3|TRBJ2-7|15|NA|TRBD1
TGCGCCAGCAGCCAAATTCAGGGGGCTTCCTACGAGCAGTACTTC
CASSQIQGASYEQYF
>TRBV29-1|TRBJ1-1|13|NA|NA
TGCAGCGTAGGGGGGGCTGGAGGAACTGAAGCTTTCTTT
CSVGGAGGTEAFF
>TRBV5-4|TRBJ1-5|14|NA|TRBD1
TGTGCCAGCAGCCGGGACAGTAGCAATCAGCCCCAGCATTTT
CASSRDSSNQPQHF
>TRBV7-3|TRBJ1-1|14|NA|NA
TGTGCCAGCAGCTTAGGGTCCGGTGGCACTGAAGCTTTCTTT
CASSLGSGGTEAFF
>TRBV5-8|TRBJ1-1|13|NA|NA
TGTGCCAGCAGCTTGATTTGGAACACTGAAGCTTTCTTT
CASSLIWNTEAFF
>TRBV29-1|TRBJ2-7|12|once|TRBD1
TGCAGCGTCAACAGGGGTGCAGGGGAGCAGTACTTC
CSVNRGAGEQYF
>TRBV7-2|TRBJ2-7|15|NA|NA
TGTGCCAGCAGTTTAAAGTCAGGAGGGGCCTACGAGCAGTACTTC
CASSLKSGGAYEQYF
>TRBV9|TRBJ2-3|12|NA|NA
TGTGCCAGCAGCGGAAGCACAGATACGCAGTATTTT
CASSGSTDTQYF
>TRBV30|TRBJ1-1|12|few|NA
TGTGCCTGGACCGGGGTGAACACTGAAGCTTTCTTT
CAWTGVNTEAFF
>TRBV4-3|TRBJ1-1|12|once|NA
TGCGCCAGCAGCCAAGATGGAGGAGAAGCTTTCTTT
CASSQDGGEAFF
>TRBV4-3|TRBJ1-4|16|few|NA
TGCGCCAGCAGCCGGTTCCCCGGGGGCGGCAATGAAAAACTGTTTTTT
CASSRFPGGGNEKLFF
>TRBV18|TRBJ2-5|14|NA|TRBD1
TGTGCCAGCTCACCGCGGACAGGGAGGGAGACCCAGTACTTC
CASSPRTGRETQYF
>TRBV4-3|TRBJ2-3|17|NA|TRBD2
TGCGCCAGCAGCCAAGAAAGTCGCGGGAGTGGCACAGATACGCAGTATTTT
CASSQESRGSGTDTQYF
>TRBV5-1|TRBJ2-1|13|NA|NA
TGCGCCAGCAGCTTCGACAGGCTCAATGAGCAGTTCTTC
CASSFDRLNEQFF
>TRBV7-9|TRBJ1-5|12|NA|NA
TGTGCCAGCAGCTTAGCGCAGGGACCCCAGCATTTT
CASSLAQGPQHF
>TRBV7-2|TRBJ2-1|15|NA|NA
TGTGCCAGCAGCTTTTTCGGGGACGGGCACAATGAGCAGTTCTTC
CASSFFGDGHNEQFF
>TRBV7-8|TRBJ2-3|17|NA|TRBD2
TGTGCCAGCAGCTTAGCTACTAGCGGGAGGGGCTCAGATACGCAGTATTTT
CASSLATSGRGSDTQYF
>TRBV28|TRBJ2-7|13|few|NA
TGTGCCAGCAGTTTAACCGGAACCTACGAGCAGTACTTC
CASSLTGTYEQYF
>TRBV27|TRBJ1-5|14|NA|NA
TGTGCCAGCAGTTGGGGGGCAGGCAATCAGCCCCAGCATTTT
CASSWGAGNQPQHF
>TRBV28|TRBJ2-7|14|NA|NA
TGTGCCAGCAGTTTGGGGGGCTTTTTGAACGAGCAGTACTTC
CASSLGGFLNEQYF
>TRBV4-2|TRBJ1-1|14|NA|NA
TGTGCCAGCAGCCAAGATGTTACGGGCACTGAAGCTTTCTTT
CASSQDVTGTEAFF
>TRBV28|TRBJ2-7|15|NA|TRBD1
TGTGCCAGCAGTCGGGACAGACTCCTCTCCTACGAGCAGTACTTC
CASSRDRLLSYEQYF
>TRBV5-5|TRBJ2-7|16|NA|NA
TGTGCCAGCAGCTTGGCGGCTGTCGGGAATACCTACGAGCAGTACTTC
CASSLAAVGNTYEQYF
>TRBV18|TRBJ2-1|14|NA|NA
TGTGCCAGCTCACCAAATCAGTTCTACAATGAGCAGTTCTTC
CASSPNQFYNEQFF
>TRBV30|TRBJ2-7|13|NA|NA
TGTGCCTGGAGTGCGTGGGGTCCCTACGAGCAGTACTTC
CAWSAWGPYEQYF
>TRBV15|TRBJ1-4|15|NA|NA
TGTGCCACCAGCAGAGGGACAGCTTCTAATGAAAAACTGTTTTTT
CATSRGTASNEKLFF
>TRBV13|TRBJ1-1|14|once|NA
TGTGCCAGCAGCTTGGGGGGGCGAGGAACTGAAGCTTTCTTT
CASSLGGRGTEAFF
>TRBV7-2|TRBJ1-1|13|NA|TRBD1
TGTGCCAGCAGCATTGACAGGGGCACTGAAGCTTTCTTT
CASSIDRGTEAFF
>TRBV27|TRBJ2-7|13|NA|NA
TGTGCCAGCAGTTCCCCTCCAGGGTTCGAGCAGTACTTC
CASSSPPGFEQYF